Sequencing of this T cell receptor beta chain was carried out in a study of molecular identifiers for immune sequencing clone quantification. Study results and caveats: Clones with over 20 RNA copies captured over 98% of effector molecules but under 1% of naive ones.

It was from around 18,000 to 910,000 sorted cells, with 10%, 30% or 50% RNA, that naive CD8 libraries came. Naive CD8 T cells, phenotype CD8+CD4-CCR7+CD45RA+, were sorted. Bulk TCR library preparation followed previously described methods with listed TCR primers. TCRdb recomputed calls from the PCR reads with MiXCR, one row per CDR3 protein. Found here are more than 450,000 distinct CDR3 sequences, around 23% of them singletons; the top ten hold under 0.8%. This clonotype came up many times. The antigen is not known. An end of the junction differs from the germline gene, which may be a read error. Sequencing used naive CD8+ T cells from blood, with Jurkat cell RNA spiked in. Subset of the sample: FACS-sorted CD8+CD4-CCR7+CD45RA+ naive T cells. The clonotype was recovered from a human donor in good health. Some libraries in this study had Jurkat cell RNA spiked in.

CDR3 DNA: TGTGCTAGCAGCTTAGAGCCGGGAGGAAGGTCCGTAAATGAGCAGTTCTTC. Encoded protein: CASSLEPGGRSVNEQFF. The chain is built from TRBV7-7 and TRBJ2-1, with TRBD2 matching over 7 bases. Germline V gives CDR1 SSHAT, CDR2 FNYEAQ (reference sequence). This CDR3 is built from 17 residues.